In its sample, the clone carrying this T cell receptor (beta chain) was seen a few times. Its antigen remains unknown. The sample is drawn from a study of shared clonotypes between healthy human individuals. Study-wide results and limits: Naive subsets typically showed greater estimated richness than memory subsets.

Trimming took 4 bases from V and 2 from J; bases not matched to a gene: 4. The length of the CDR3 is 14 residues. Germline-derived CDR1 and CDR2 are SGHRS and YFSETQ. The assay was immunoSEQ multiplex PCR, and TCRdb's table has in-frame clones only and misses some. The profile shows 2 million to 3 million clones, 90% to 95% of them singletons. The specimen sequenced was naive CD4+ T cells from PBMCs. Subset: CD45RA+ positively selected. This TCR was recovered from a young man in good health. Some clones in this sample may be carry-over from other donors' samples. This rearrangement joins TRBV5-1 to TRBJ2-7; 9 bases are a match to TRBD1. The CDR3 coding sequence is TGCGCCAGCAGCCGGGACAGGGACCCCTACGAGCAGTACTTC. Amino acid sequence: CASSRDRDPYEQYF.